Listed here is a single T cell receptor beta chain. This clonotype was detected many times. The specificity of this receptor is unknown. One base away there is no much larger clone; base qualities are not given. The axillary draining lymph nodes of breast cancer patients were the source of the lymph node samples. The sequencer was an Illumina HiSeq 2000. Multiplex PCR amplification was used to build the TCR beta chain libraries. The amplified TCR beta chain products were analyzed by high-throughput sequencing. TCRdb redid the processing of the public reads, applying fastp at Q25 and MiXCR, and retained in-frame beta chains. Rows are combined by CDR3 protein, so each entry shows the most common genes and DNA. The sample table shows tens of thousands of distinct CDR3 sequences, and over 25% are seen once. The top ten clonotypes cover around 8.1% of the sample. Counted from cysteine to phenylalanine, this CDR3 has 16 amino acids. Only the CDR3 DNA is retained, 48 bases long and in frame from the first base. V is reduced by 4 bases and J by 1 base, leaving a spacing of 16 bases between them. The germline V gene (reference sequence) gives CDR1 as DFQATT and CDR2 as SNEGSKA.

The entry originates in a study of breast tumors, draining lymph nodes, adjacent tissues (dated by TCRdb to 2016 to 2018). Background for the entire study: Breast cancer patients provided tumor, adjacent nontumor tissue and axillary lymph nodes, and the study compared the TCR beta repertoires across these three sources. The study was designed to assess the relationships and possible T-cell exchange between tumor, surrounding tissue and draining lymph node repertoires in human breast cancer. Study-level results and caveats: Tumor and nontumor tissue repertoires were found to be significantly more similar in luminal-like than in basal-like breast cancer. T-cell repertoire diversity in tumors was found to be lower than in lymph nodes but higher than in nontumor tissue, and preferential V and J gene usage was observed. The conclusion that tumor T cells originate in lymph nodes was framed as consistent with a hypothesis rather than directly demonstrated. The data were considered consistent with the idea that most tumor T cells come from the lymph node and then expand in tumor tissue.

The source material was axillary lymph node tissue. The sequence is built from TRBV20-1 and TRBJ2-2; the D gene could be TRBD1 or TRBD2, each one agreeing over 5 bases. The sequence was obtained from a female donor with breast cancer. Some clones in this sample may be carry-over from other donors' samples. The DNA is TGCAGTGCTACAACCGGGACCACGCAGAACACCGGGGAGCTGTTTTTT. This codes for CSATTGTTQNTGELFF.